A selection of T cell receptor beta chains follows, all from one sample in a study of blood T cell repertoires in COVID-19. Only in-frame clones appear in the TCRdb table, and some are missing; sequencing was by immunoSEQ multiplex PCR. This sample carries about 42,000 clones, around four fifths of them seen once, and the ten largest clones take around 5%. Specimen: peripheral blood. Source of these receptors: a man in his fifties with active COVID-19. Each CDR3 is given with its conserved first and last residue. D genes are given only for firm matches. For some rows the clone size is stated as once, few or many, or as a class when expanded; others skip it.

j_gene	v_gene	d_gene	abundance	CDR3aa	CDR3nt
TRBJ1-2	TRBV28	.	once	CASSLVGGRPDGYTF	TGTGCCAGCAGTTTGGTGGGGGGACGTCCCGATGGCTACACCTTC
TRBJ2-7	TRBV29-1	TRBD1	.	CSIRDSSYEQYF	TGCAGCATCCGGGACAGCTCCTACGAGCAGTACTTC
TRBJ2-7	TRBV7-3	.	.	CASSPGLGRGEQYF	TGTGCCAGCAGCCCCGGTCTAGGTCGGGGCGAGCAGTACTTC
TRBJ2-3	TRBV7-2	.	.	CASSLAGATDTQYF	TGTGCCAGCAGCTTAGCGGGAGCCACAGATACGCAGTATTTT
TRBJ1-5	TRBV30	.	.	CAWSGGGNNQPQHF	TGTGCCTGGAGTGGGGGCGGAAACAATCAGCCCCAGCATTTT
TRBJ2-7	TRBV30	.	.	CAWSRGGTYEQYF	TGTGCCTGGAGTAGAGGGGGTACCTACGAGCAGTACTTC
TRBJ2-3	TRBV3-1/TRBV3-2	.	.	CASSPLSGMSTDTQYF	TGTGCCAGCAGCCCACTTTCGGGAATGAGCACAGATACGCAGTATTTT
TRBJ2-5	TRBV14	TRBD2	once	CASSHLAGGLHETQYF	TGTGCCAGCAGCCACCTAGCGGGGGGCCTCCACGAGACCCAGTACTTC
TRBJ2-5	TRBV12-3/TRBV12-4	TRBD2	.	CASSSSGQETQYF	TGTGCCAGCAGTTCTAGCGGGCAAGAGACCCAGTACTTC
TRBJ2-1	TRBV9	TRBD2	.	CASTSGGNNEQFF	TGTGCCAGCACCTCCGGGGGGAACAATGAGCAGTTCTTC
TRBJ1-5	TRBV5-1	.	.	CASSLNGGSNQPQHF	TGCGCCAGCAGCTTGAACGGCGGGAGCAATCAGCCCCAGCATTTT